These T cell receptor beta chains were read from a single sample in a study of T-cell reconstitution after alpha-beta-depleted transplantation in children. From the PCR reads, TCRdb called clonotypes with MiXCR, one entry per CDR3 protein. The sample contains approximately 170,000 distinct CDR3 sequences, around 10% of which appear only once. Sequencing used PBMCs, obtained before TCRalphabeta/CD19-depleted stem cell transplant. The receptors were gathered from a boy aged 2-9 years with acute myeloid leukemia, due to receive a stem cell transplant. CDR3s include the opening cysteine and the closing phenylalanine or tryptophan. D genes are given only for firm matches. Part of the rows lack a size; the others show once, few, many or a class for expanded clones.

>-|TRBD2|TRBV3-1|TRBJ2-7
CACSKGLAGAYEQYF
TGTGCCTGCTCCAAGGGACTAGCGGGCGCCTACGAGCAGTACTTC
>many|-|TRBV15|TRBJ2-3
CATGVGSKATDTQYF
TGTGCCACTGGGGTCGGGAGTAAGGCCACAGATACGCAGTATTTT
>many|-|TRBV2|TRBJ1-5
CATTSTSGEPQHF
TGTGCCACCACGAGCACGAGTGGGGAGCCCCAGCATTTT
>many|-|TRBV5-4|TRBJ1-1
CASSLKSGSGTEAFF
TGTGCCAGCAGCTTGAAATCAGGGTCGGGCACTGAAGCTTTCTTT
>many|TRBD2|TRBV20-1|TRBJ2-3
CSANGLAALNTDTQYF
TGCAGTGCTAACGGACTAGCGGCCTTAAACACAGATACGCAGTATTTT
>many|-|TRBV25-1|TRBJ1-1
CASSDGVNTEAFF
TGTGCCAGCAGTGATGGGGTGAACACTGAAGCTTTCTTT
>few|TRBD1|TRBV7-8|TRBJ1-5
CASSFTGGDQPQHF
TGTGCCAGCAGCTTTACAGGGGGCGATCAGCCCCAGCATTTT
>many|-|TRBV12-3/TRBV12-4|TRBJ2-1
CASSPTGYNEQFF
TGTGCCAGCAGTCCGACAGGTTACAATGAGCAGTTCTTC
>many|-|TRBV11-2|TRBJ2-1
CASSLIRGPYNEQFF
TGTGCCAGCAGCTTAATCAGGGGACCATACAATGAGCAGTTCTTC
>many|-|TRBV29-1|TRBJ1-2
CSVEKGGASYGYTF
TGCAGCGTTGAAAAAGGTGGGGCATCCTATGGCTACACCTTC
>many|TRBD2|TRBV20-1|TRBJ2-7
CSARALSGSSYEQYF
TGCAGTGCTAGAGCCCTTAGCGGGAGCTCCTACGAGCAGTACTTC
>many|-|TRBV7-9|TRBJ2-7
CASSLRTVSYEQYF
TGTGCCAGCAGCTTACGGACAGTTTCCTACGAGCAGTACTTC
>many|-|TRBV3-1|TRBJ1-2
CASSQARGALYGYTF
TGTGCCAGCAGCCAAGCTCGGGGGGCTTTATATGGCTACACCTTC
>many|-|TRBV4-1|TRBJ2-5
CASSQGNYQETQYF
TGCGCCAGCAGCCAAGGGAATTATCAAGAGACCCAGTACTTC
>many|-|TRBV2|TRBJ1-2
CASTQTPLYDYTF
TGTGCCAGCACTCAGACTCCTCTCTATGACTACACCTTC